Included here is one T cell receptor beta chain sequence, with context. As originally analysed: Counts of nucleated cells, estimated from reference gene primer amplification, were obtained. Measured with immunoSEQ multiplex PCR; TCRdb has only the in-frame clones, and not every one. That table supplies the V and J calls and clone size; D and trimming were determined from the DNA. In the table there are about 140,000 clones, approximately 87% of which are singletons. This entry is derived from a study of blood T cell repertoires in COVID-19. Study at large: Sources were T cells, B-cell-depleted T cells, or PBMCs; the material itself was cDNA or gDNA.

The germline gives CDR1 MNHEY, CDR2 SVGEGT. This CDR3 has 13 amino acids. Trimming pared 5 bases from V and 5 bases from J, leaving 12 bases between. What was sequenced was peripheral blood. The sequence was collected from a woman between 40 and 50 years old with acute or convalescent COVID-19. The chain couples TRBV6-2 or TRBV6-3 to TRBJ1-2; perhaps TRBD1 as D (6 bases). The CDR3 DNA reads TGTGCCAGCAGTCTTCAACAGGGATATGGCTACACCTTC. Protein sequence: CASSLQQGYGYTF.